These T cell receptor beta chains were read from a single sample in a study of early T cells in non-severe SARS-CoV-2 infection. TCRdb reprocessed the 5' RACE reads with MiXCR, giving one entry per CDR3 protein. This sample has fewer than 85,000 distinct CDR3 sequences; about 9.6% occur once, and the top ten carry 4.5% to 5%. Sequenced input: whole blood. The receptors were sampled from an adult who was a healthcare worker with PCR-confirmed SARS-CoV-2 infection or an uninfected control (not recorded which). The CDR3 runs from the conserved cysteine through the conserved F or W. Fields, in order: D gene, J gene, V gene, clone size, CDR3 protein, CDR3 DNA. D genes are given only for firm matches. Expanded clones are given a class, and other clones once, few, many or no size at all.

d_call: .; j_call: TRBJ1-5; v_call: TRBV28; clone_size: few; cdr3_aa: CASSLAFSQPQHF; cdr3_nt: TGTGCCAGCAGTCTAGCTTTTTCTCAGCCCCAGCATTTT
d_call: .; j_call: TRBJ1-1; v_call: TRBV27; clone_size: many; cdr3_aa: CASSSYSEAFF; cdr3_nt: TGTGCCAGCAGTTCATACAGTGAAGCTTTCTTT
d_call: .; j_call: TRBJ2-1; v_call: TRBV5-4; clone_size: many; cdr3_aa: CASSQTGPREIHEQFF; cdr3_nt: TGTGCCAGCAGCCAGACGGGCCCAAGGGAGATCCATGAGCAGTTCTTC
d_call: .; j_call: TRBJ2-5; v_call: TRBV29-1; clone_size: many; cdr3_aa: CSVRTAQETQYF; cdr3_nt: TGCAGCGTTAGGACAGCTCAAGAGACCCAGTACTTC
d_call: .; j_call: TRBJ1-6; v_call: TRBV28; clone_size: .; cdr3_aa: CASRGASEGRNSPLHF; cdr3_nt: TGTGCCAGCAGGGGGGCTTCGGAGGGAAGGAATTCACCCCTCCACTTT
d_call: .; j_call: TRBJ2-5; v_call: TRBV4-1; clone_size: many; cdr3_aa: CASSQFRGETQYF; cdr3_nt: TGCGCCAGCAGCCAATTTCGAGGAGAGACCCAGTACTTC
d_call: .; j_call: TRBJ1-1; v_call: TRBV10-1; clone_size: many; cdr3_aa: CASLNTEAFF; cdr3_nt: TGCGCCAGCTTGAACACTGAAGCTTTCTTT
d_call: .; j_call: TRBJ2-3; v_call: TRBV11-2; clone_size: many; cdr3_aa: CASSLAWGLTDTQYF; cdr3_nt: TGTGCCAGCAGCTTAGCCTGGGGGCTGACAGATACGCAGTATTTT
d_call: .; j_call: TRBJ2-3; v_call: TRBV27; clone_size: many; cdr3_aa: CASSLGVTDTQYF; cdr3_nt: TGTGCCAGCAGTTTGGGGGTCACAGATACGCAGTATTTT
d_call: .; j_call: TRBJ2-1; v_call: TRBV11-2; clone_size: many; cdr3_aa: CASSPTSGYYNEQFF; cdr3_nt: TGTGCCAGCAGCCCTACTAGTGGATATTACAATGAGCAGTTCTTC
d_call: TRBD1; j_call: TRBJ2-1; v_call: TRBV10-3; clone_size: many; cdr3_aa: CAISGDRGSINEQFF; cdr3_nt: TGTGCCATCAGTGGGGACAGGGGATCGATCAATGAGCAGTTCTTC
d_call: .; j_call: TRBJ2-3; v_call: TRBV6-6; clone_size: few; cdr3_aa: CASSYRTGTDRTDTQYF; cdr3_nt: TGTGCCAGCAGTTACCGAACTGGCACTGACAGGACAGATACGCAGTATTTT
d_call: .; j_call: TRBJ2-1; v_call: TRBV29-1; clone_size: many; cdr3_aa: CSAYNEQFF; cdr3_nt: TGCAGCGCTTACAATGAGCAGTTCTTC
d_call: .; j_call: TRBJ1-5; v_call: TRBV28; clone_size: many; cdr3_aa: CASSLILTRGKYQPQHF; cdr3_nt: TGTGCCAGCAGTTTAATACTAACTAGGGGTAAATACCAGCCCCAGCATTTT
d_call: .; j_call: TRBJ1-5; v_call: TRBV2; clone_size: few; cdr3_aa: CASSEFAAPVDQPQHF; cdr3_nt: TGTGCCAGCAGTGAATTCGCGGCGCCAGTCGATCAGCCCCAGCATTTT
d_call: .; j_call: TRBJ2-7; v_call: TRBV2; clone_size: many; cdr3_aa: CASSDRGHEQYF; cdr3_nt: TGTGCCAGCAGTGATAGGGGACACGAGCAGTACTTC
d_call: .; j_call: TRBJ2-1; v_call: TRBV7-9; clone_size: .; cdr3_aa: CASSLPIGTEFF; cdr3_nt: TGTGCCAGCAGCTTGCCCATAGGAACGGAGTTCTTC
d_call: .; j_call: TRBJ2-3; v_call: TRBV11-1; clone_size: few; cdr3_aa: CAVLKKGADTQYF; cdr3_nt: TGTGCCGTCCTCAAAAAGGGAGCCGATACGCAGTATTTT
d_call: .; j_call: TRBJ2-5; v_call: TRBV11-2; clone_size: medium-sized; cdr3_aa: CASSSETTLQETQYF; cdr3_nt: TGTGCCAGCAGCTCCGAGACAACACTCCAAGAGACCCAGTACTTC
d_call: TRBD1; j_call: TRBJ2-5; v_call: TRBV12-3/TRBV12-4; clone_size: many; cdr3_aa: CASSFLWTGNWRETQYF; cdr3_nt: TGTGCCAGCAGTTTTCTCTGGACAGGGAATTGGCGAGAGACCCAGTACTTC
d_call: .; j_call: TRBJ2-2; v_call: TRBV29-1; clone_size: few; cdr3_aa: CSAMAGEGELFF; cdr3_nt: TGCAGCGCCATGGCAGGGGAAGGGGAGCTGTTTTTT
d_call: TRBD2; j_call: TRBJ2-3; v_call: TRBV27; clone_size: many; cdr3_aa: CASSSPSGRVTDTQYF; cdr3_nt: TGTGCCAGCAGTTCTCCTAGCGGGAGGGTCACAGATACGCAGTATTTT
d_call: .; j_call: TRBJ2-1; v_call: TRBV28; clone_size: few; cdr3_aa: CATHGLFNTFSYNEQFF; cdr3_nt: TGTGCCACCCACGGACTATTCAACACGTTCTCCTACAATGAGCAGTTCTTC
d_call: .; j_call: TRBJ2-5; v_call: TRBV12-3/TRBV12-4; clone_size: few; cdr3_aa: CASSLAEGWETQYF; cdr3_nt: TGTGCCAGCAGTTTAGCGGAGGGATGGGAGACCCAGTACTTC
d_call: .; j_call: TRBJ2-5; v_call: TRBV19; clone_size: many; cdr3_aa: CASSQRLQETQYF; cdr3_nt: TGTGCCAGTAGTCAGCGCCTCCAAGAGACCCAGTACTTC
d_call: TRBD2; j_call: TRBJ2-3; v_call: TRBV11-3; clone_size: .; cdr3_aa: CASSRLAGELDTQYF; cdr3_nt: TGTGCCAGCAGCAGACTAGCGGGAGAGTTAGATACGCAGTATTTT
d_call: TRBD2; j_call: TRBJ2-1; v_call: TRBV11-3; clone_size: many; cdr3_aa: CASSPFGGNNEQFF; cdr3_nt: TGTGCCAGCAGCCCGTTCGGGGGGAACAATGAGCAGTTCTTC
d_call: .; j_call: TRBJ2-7; v_call: TRBV30; clone_size: .; cdr3_aa: CAWSVDSPYEQYF; cdr3_nt: TGTGCCTGGAGTGTGGACAGCCCCTACGAGCAGTACTTC
d_call: .; j_call: TRBJ2-3; v_call: TRBV18; clone_size: .; cdr3_aa: CASSLSGHRTDTQYF; cdr3_nt: TGTGCCAGCTCACTGAGCGGCCACCGCACAGATACGCAGTATTTT
d_call: .; j_call: TRBJ1-3; v_call: TRBV20-1; clone_size: few; cdr3_aa: CSASRRPTSGNTIYF; cdr3_nt: TGCAGTGCTAGTAGGCGACCTACCTCTGGAAACACCATATATTTT
d_call: .; j_call: TRBJ1-4; v_call: TRBV10-3; clone_size: few; cdr3_aa: CAISKGGADEKLFF; cdr3_nt: TGTGCCATCAGTAAAGGAGGGGCGGATGAAAAACTGTTTTTT
d_call: .; j_call: TRBJ2-7; v_call: TRBV7-9; clone_size: many; cdr3_aa: CASSQQASSYEQYF; cdr3_nt: TGTGCCAGCAGCCAGCAGGCGAGCTCCTACGAGCAGTACTTC